This T cell receptor (beta chain) was captured in a study of cytomegalovirus exposure and HLA in healthy donors (dated 2017 in TCRdb). Study-level background: A later analysis indicated that the roughly 120 validation repertoires were generated on the platform also employed for the 700 or so repertoires of the first cohort. Besides the first cohort of 666 subjects, a separate validation cohort made up of roughly 130 different subjects was used. High-throughput TCR immunosequencing, statistical association of individual TCRs with disease status, and machine learning were combined to predict cytomegalovirus infection status. The study aimed to test whether signatures of past pathogen exposure could be identified by cataloging public T cell receptors. Broader findings and caveats from the paper: Three of the identified cytomegalovirus-associated TCR beta chains were confirmed in vitro to be specific for cytomegalovirus antigens. The study gave a list of 150 to 200 TCR beta chains associated with cytomegalovirus. Subsequent analysis determined that TCRs grouped into clusters in the first cohort also showed a tendency toward co-occurrence across the 90 to 150 validation repertoires, and approximately 94% of cluster scores exceeded 0. The classifier was reported to diagnose cytomegalovirus status with high specificity and sensitivity in both the original cohort and the validation cohort. The authors suggested that the approach could potentially be extended to other disease states and immunological phenotypes. Most TCR sequences were seen in very few donors, while some public TCRs were found in many individuals. The validation cohort had no HLA typing available for a later analysis, so co-occurrence within that cohort was assessed over all 120 or so repertoires.

The method was the immunoSEQ multiplex PCR assay. The study's processing was this. A statistical classification framework was developed to diagnose cytomegalovirus status using the catalog of TCR beta chain sequences. The immuneACCESS repertoire file appears here via TCRdb, limited to in-frame rearrangements. These files lack a portion of the clones; in checked studies, under half of the deficit traces to unresolved V genes, and the cause of the others is not known. The V and J calls and clone size come from that table; D and trimming were worked out from the DNA. The sample yields 100,000 to 150,000 clones; about 90% were counted once. Of the sample, around 3.3% is held by the ten largest clones. V gives up 8 bases and J gives up 4 bases, and the segment between their germline ends measures 14 bases. The germline V gene (reference sequence) gives CDR1 as LNHNV and CDR2 as YYDKDF. The CDR3 runs 13 residues from the cysteine to the phenylalanine. Only CDR3 DNA is held: 39 bases, read in frame from base 1.

Separate from the roughly 650-subject first cohort, the validation cohort of 120 subjects was the group to which the donors belonged. Note on this clone: Its antigen is not yet known. Base qualities are missing; no much larger clone stands one base away.

Sequenced material: PBMCs. The rearranged chain carries TRBV15 and TRBJ2-5; the D gene cannot be named for sure. The clonotype originates from a man aged 30-40 years in good health and CMV-seronegative. CDR3 protein: CATRIGFAETQYF. The base sequence is TGTGCCACCCGGATCGGGTTTGCAGAGACCCAGTACTTC.